Following are 30 T cell receptor beta chains from one sample sequenced in a study of T cell responses to AZD1222 COVID-19 vaccine (dated by TCRdb to about 2021). According to the study, the label for this sample's time point signals: baseline before first vaccination. The method was the immunoSEQ multiplex PCR assay. TCRdb took over this immuneACCESS table, retaining in-frame rearrangements with V and J assigned. Such tables are incomplete; in checked studies, under half of the missing clones stem from an unresolved V gene, and the remainder is unexplained. A total of approximately 150,000 clones appear in this sample, around 90% of them only once. The top ten hold over 1.5% of the sample. The sequences come from peripheral blood, collected on day 0 of AZD1222 vaccination. Receptors originate from an adult in good health.

V and J are TRBV28 and TRBJ2-1; maybe TRBD1 (6 bases). The CDR3 contains 14 residues. CDR1 is MDHEN and CDR2 is SYDVKM in the germline V gene. Between the trimmed V and J ends, which lost 6 bases and 3 bases, there was a span of 12 bases. The CDR3 sequence: CASSLTGLYNEQFF. CDR3 DNA: TGTGCCAGCAGCTTAACAGGGCTCTACAATGAGCAGTTCTTC.

This chain links TRBV19 with TRBJ2-3; 8 bases agree with TRBD2. Germline V lookup: CDR1 LNHDA, CDR2 SQIVND (reference sequence). The CDR3 sequence is 15 residues long. V trimming: 4 bases; J trimming: 1 base; junction bases outside the gene matches: 4. The CDR3: CASSTPLAGTDTQYF. The CDR3 DNA reads as TGTGCCAGTAGTACTCCACTAGCGGGCACAGATACGCAGTATTTT.

The chain joins TRBV2 to TRBJ2-5; 7 bases map to TRBD1. Germline V gene lookup returns CDR1 SNHLY and CDR2 FYNNEI. V shed 5 bases and J 3 bases; nucleotides not matched to a gene: 9. The CDR3 covers 15 residues. CDR3 in DNA: TGTGCCAGCAGTTCCCAGGGACAGCCTGAAGAGACCCAGTACTTC. Translation gives CASSSQGQPEETQYF.

CDR3 sequence (DNA): TGTGCCAGTAACCCCGGTGGAGGGGCGGTGGGCTACACCTTC. Translation: CASNPGGGAVGYTF. The chain combines TRBV19 with TRBJ1-2; maybe TRBD1 (5 bases). CDR1 is LNHDA, CDR2 SQIVND, per germline (reference sequence). The CDR3 runs 14 residues. Between the trimmed V and J ends, which lost 7 bases and 8 bases, there was a span of 20 bases.

The chain joins TRBV7-9 to TRBJ2-1; either TRBD1 or TRBD2 may supply D (5 bases each). Trimming took 6 bases from V and 9 from J, leaving 18 bases between them. There are 14 residues in the CDR3. From germline, CDR1 is SEHNR and CDR2 FQNEAQ (reference sequence). The DNA of the CDR3 is TGTGCCAGCAGGTCGGACCCTCGTGGGGGTGAGCAGTTCTTC. Amino acid sequence: CASRSDPRGGEQFF.

The V call is TRBV3-1 (or the pseudogene TRBV3-2), the J call TRBJ2-1; D possibly corresponds to TRBD1 (5 bases). The CDR3 has 13 amino acids. CDR1 and CDR2 (germline): LGHDT, YNNKEL (reference sequence). V was trimmed by 5 bases and J by 10 bases, leaving 15 bases between them. CDR3 nucleotides: TGTGCCAGCAGCGTCAGGGCATCCTTAGAGCAGTTCTTC. It is translated as CASSVRASLEQFF.

The J gene is TRBJ1-2, the V gene TRBV5-1; no clear D gene. V was trimmed by 1 base and J by 5 bases, leaving 6 bases between them. Germline CDR1 and CDR2: SGHRS and YFSETQ. CDR3 size: 12 residues. The CDR3 sequence is CASSLNEYGYTF. The CDR3 DNA reads TGCGCCAGCAGCTTGAATGAGTATGGCTACACCTTC.

The chain is built from TRBV7-2 and TRBJ2-7; 13 bases agree with TRBD2. CDR1 is SGHTA and CDR2 is FQGNSA in the germline V gene. There are 15 residues in the CDR3. Unmatched junction bases numbered 6, after V lost 6 bases and J lost 4 bases. The chain's CDR3 is CASSRTSGRFYEQYF. In DNA form, the CDR3 reads TGTGCCAGCAGTAGGACTAGCGGGAGATTTTACGAGCAGTACTTC.

The DNA of the CDR3 is TGTGCCAGCAGCGTTAAGGTCGGGGAGACCCAGTACTTC. Its translation is CASSVKVGETQYF. The gene calls are TRBV9 and TRBJ2-5; D gene unclear. The CDR3 covers 13 residues. Trimming stripped 2 bases from V and 5 bases from J, with 10 bases between. Germline CDR1 and CDR2: SGDLS and YYNGEE.

J is TRBJ1-2 and V is TRBV5-6; D ambiguous. The CDR3 totals 13 residues. Trimming stripped 0 bases from V and 5 bases from J, with 8 bases between. Looked up from germline, CDR1 is SGHDT and CDR2 is YYEEEE. The CDR3 DNA reads TGTGCCAGCAGCTTGGGGCAGTTTTATGGCTACACCTTC. Amino acid sequence: CASSLGQFYGYTF.

J is TRBJ2-1 and V is TRBV7-9, with no clear D. Germline-derived CDR1 and CDR2 are SEHNR and FQNEAQ (reference sequence). The CDR3 consists of 14 residues. Trimming left V 5 bases short and J 6 bases short, with 14 bases between. CDR3 protein: CASSPPWSSNEQFF. In DNA form, the CDR3 reads TGTGCCAGCAGCCCTCCGTGGTCGAGCAATGAGCAGTTCTTC.

As DNA, the CDR3 is TGTGCCAGCAGTTCCGATAGCGATGGCTACACCTTC. It specifies CASSSDSDGYTF. The V gene is TRBV12-3 or TRBV12-4, the J gene TRBJ1-2; no definite D call. Deletions cut 4 bases from V and 6 bases from J, with 9 bases between. The CDR3 length is 12 residues.

This chain links TRBV28 with TRBJ1-6; unclear D gene. In germline, CDR1 is MDHEN, CDR2 SYDVKM. The CDR3 contains 14 residues. Trimming took off 7 bases at V and 4 bases at J, with 11 bases between the two ends. The DNA of the CDR3 is TGTGCCAGCAATACGGACTTTTATAATTCACCCCTCCACTTT. This sequence encodes CASNTDFYNSPLHF.

This chain links TRBV5-1 with TRBJ2-1, with D unclear. CDR3 length: 14 amino acids. Deletions cut 2 bases from V and 8 bases from J, with 14 bases between. CDR1 is SGHRS and CDR2 is YFSETQ in the germline V gene. Here the CDR3 DNA reads TGCGCCAGCAGCTTCAGGTTAGGTAGGGATGAGCAGTTCTTC. It specifies CASSFRLGRDEQFF.

V and J are TRBV4-1 and TRBJ2-7, with 7 bases identical to TRBD2. The CDR3 is made up of 15 amino acids. In germline, CDR1 is MGHRA, CDR2 YSYEKL. Unmatched junction bases numbered 7, after V lost 4 bases and J lost 1 base. The CDR3 is CASSPGPGRSYEQYF. In DNA, the CDR3 is TGCGCCAGCAGCCCGGGGCCCGGGAGGTCCTACGAGCAGTACTTC.

The J gene is TRBJ1-1, the V gene TRBV2; no clear D gene. V lost 1 base to trimming and J lost 1 base, with 4 bases between them. The CDR3 extends over 13 amino acids. The V gene's germline CDR1 is SNHLY and CDR2 FYNNEI. In nucleotides, the CDR3 is TGTGCCAGCAGTGAAGATACGAACACTGAAGCTTTCTTT. It specifies CASSEDTNTEAFF.

The gene calls are TRBV7-3 and TRBJ2-7; the D is unclear. There are 14 residues in the CDR3. V lost 5 bases and J lost 0, with 11 bases in between. CDR1 is SGHTA, CDR2 FQGTGA, per germline. In nucleotides, the CDR3 is TGTGCCAGCAGCACAAGTCCTAGCTCCTACGAGCAGTACTTC. Translated, it gives CASSTSPSSYEQYF.

The V call is TRBV7-3, the J call TRBJ2-3; TRBD1 might be the D (6 bases). Germline V gene sequence: CDR1 SGHTA, CDR2 FQGTGA. This CDR3 is built from 14 residues. Trimming took off 5 bases at V and 2 bases at J, with 11 bases between the two ends. CDR3 amino acids: CASSPGETTDTQYF. CDR3 bases: TGTGCCAGCAGCCCAGGGGAGACCACAGATACGCAGTATTTT.

The chain recombines TRBV28 with TRBJ1-1, with D perhaps TRBD1 (5 bases). Germline CDR1 reads MDHEN; CDR2 reads SYDVKM. The CDR3 contains 16 residues. V lost 4 bases and J 2 bases, leaving 17 bases between the germline ends. The CDR3 here is CASSSFFRTGNTEAFF. CDR3 sequence (DNA): TGTGCCAGCAGTTCCTTCTTTAGAACAGGAAACACTGAAGCTTTCTTT.

This rearrangement joins TRBV12-5 to TRBJ1-2; D is uncertain. Trimming took off 0 bases at V and 1 base at J, with 24 bases between the two ends. There are 20 residues in the CDR3. Per the germline V gene, CDR1 is LGHNT and CDR2 is FRNRAP. The CDR3, as DNA: TGTGCTAGTGGTTTGGTCCGTCTGGGGAGGTCGCGCCAACTTAACTATGGCTACACCTTC. Translated: CASGLVRLGRSRQLNYGYTF.

V usage is TRBV6-1 and J usage is TRBJ2-7; TRBD1 agrees at 7 bases. This CDR3 is 14 amino acids long. J gave up 0 bases and V 1 base, and 0 bases lay outside the gene matches. Germline loops: CDR1 MNHNS, CDR2 SASEGT. For the CDR3, the DNA is TGTGCCAGCAGTGAAGGGGACAGCTCCTACGAGCAGTACTTC. As protein: CASSEGDSSYEQYF.

The chain is built from TRBV5-1 and TRBJ2-1; a weak D match, TRBD2 (6 bases). This CDR3 contains 18 residues. Per germline, CDR1 SGHRS and CDR2 YFSETQ. The germline V and J ends were trimmed by 1 base and 0 bases, with 17 bases remaining between them. CDR3 protein: CASSLTIQRVSSYNEQFF. CDR3 in DNA: TGCGCCAGCAGCTTGACCATCCAGCGGGTTAGCTCCTACAATGAGCAGTTCTTC.

This chain links TRBV4-1 with TRBJ2-7, with 9 bases aligning to TRBD1. This CDR3 comprises 16 residues. From germline, CDR1 is MGHRA and CDR2 YSYEKL. Trimming at V came to 1 base and at J to 3 bases, leaving 7 bases not matched to a gene. The CDR3 is CASSQVPGQGIYEQYF. CDR3 DNA sequence: TGCGCCAGCAGCCAAGTACCGGGACAGGGAATCTACGAGCAGTACTTC.

This chain links TRBV25-1 with TRBJ1-3; TRBD1 might be the D (5 bases). This CDR3 region has 18 residues. The germline CDR1 and CDR2 sequences are MGHDK and SYGVNS. V was pared by 1 base and J by 0 bases, with 16 bases between. The CDR3 coding sequence is TGTGCCAGCAGTGAATCTTACGGACATCCACTCTCTGGAAACACCATATATTTT. Its translation: CASSESYGHPLSGNTIYF.

The V and J genes are TRBV15 and TRBJ2-2, with 12 bases aligning to TRBD2. This CDR3 is built from 19 residues. V trimming: 3 bases; J trimming: 7 bases; junction bases outside the gene matches: 15. CDR1 is LNHNV, CDR2 YYDKDF, per germline (reference sequence). The CDR3 DNA reads TGTGCCACCAGCAGTGCCGGGACTAGCGGGCGACCCTGGAGCGGGGAGCTGTTTTTT. It is translated as CATSSAGTSGRPWSGELFF. The entire variable domain, with the rest obtained from reference TRBV15 and TRBJ2-2, is as follows: DAMVIQNPRYQVTQFGKPVTLSCSQTLNHNVMYWYQQKSSQAPKLLFHYYDKDFNNEADTPDNFQSRRPNTSFCFLDIRSPGLGDTAMYLCATSSAGTSGRPWSGELFFGEGSRLTVL.

CDR3 amino acids: CASSPSGDTQYF. In DNA, the CDR3 is TGTGCCAGCAGCCCGTCCGGAGATACGCAGTATTTT. The chain joins TRBV5-5 to TRBJ2-3; D not resolved. The germline CDR1 and CDR2 sequences are SGHKS and YYEKEE (reference sequence). V lost 4 bases and J lost 5, with 8 bases in between. The CDR3 consists of 12 residues.

The chain combines TRBV19 with TRBJ2-3; 12 bases are shared with TRBD1. Trimming at V came to 5 bases and at J to 5 bases, leaving 8 bases not matched to a gene. The germline V gene encodes CDR1 LNHDA and CDR2 SQIVND (reference sequence). The CDR3 runs 16 residues. CDR3 region: CASSRRGDRGQDTQYF. CDR3 bases: TGTGCCAGTAGTCGCCGGGGGGACAGGGGGCAAGATACGCAGTATTTT.

This rearrangement joins TRBV7-9 to TRBJ1-2; D remains ambiguous. CDR1 SEHNR and CDR2 FQNEAQ come from the germline V gene (reference sequence). V was shortened by 3 bases and J by 4 bases, with 12 bases between the two germline ends. CDR3 length: 14 amino acids. The chain's CDR3 is CASSFIQRPYGYTF. As DNA, the CDR3 is TGTGCCAGCAGCTTTATACAGAGACCCTATGGCTACACCTTC.

On this clone itself: The CDR3 ends on some other residue instead of the conserved phenylalanine or tryptophan, so this is likely a read error. No DNA is shown, since the ends of the CDR3 on it are uncertain; the CDR3 is the one TCRdb lists. The rearrangement links TRBV24-1 to TRBJ1-4. The CDR3 spans 13 residues, counting both ends. The germline gives CDR1 KGHDR, CDR2 SFDVKD. The CDR3 reads CASIFAPYELALG.

The chain employs TRBV5-1 and TRBJ2-1, with 7 positions matching TRBD1. Unmatched junction bases numbered 8, after V lost 0 bases and J lost 5 bases. The CDR3 is made up of 16 amino acids. In germline, CDR1 is SGHRS, CDR2 YFSETQ. Here the CDR3 reads CASSLVPGGSNNEQFF. The CDR3 nucleotides are TGCGCCAGCAGCTTGGTACCAGGGGGATCCAACAATGAGCAGTTCTTC.